Each of the 21 T cell receptor beta chains below was sequenced from the same sample in a study of T cells in Graves' hyperthyroidism and ophthalmopathy. RNA transcripts provided the source from which TCR beta CDR3 regions were amplified. HTBI primers were used for first-round RT-PCR of the TCR CDR3. One entry per CDR3 protein results from TCRdb running MiXCR on the multiplex PCR reads. The table lists 500,000 to 600,000 distinct CDR3 sequences, 35% to 55% of them singletons. The material sequenced was peripheral blood or thyroid tissue (not recorded which). Receptors originate from an adult woman with Graves' disease, either hyperthyroidism or ophthalmopathy (not recorded which).

This clonotype occurred a few times. The J gene is TRBJ1-2, the V gene TRBV12-3 or TRBV12-4; 9 bases map to TRBD1. The CDR3 runs to 15 residues. Losses at the gene ends were 4 bases for V and 3 bases for J; bases not matched to a gene: 6. The CDR3 nucleotides are TGTGCCAGCAGTTGGCCGGGACAGGGCCACTATGGCTACACCTTC. This codes for CASSWPGQGHYGYTF.

The chain carries TRBV7-9 and TRBJ1-1, with D possibly TRBD1 on 6 matching bases. V was clipped by 5 bases and J by 2 bases, with 15 bases between them. CDR3 length: 15 residues. The germline V gene has CDR1 SEHNR and CDR2 FQNEAQ (reference sequence). The CDR3 region has the DNA TGTGCCAGCAGCCTCCGACAGGCGCTAAACACTGAAGCTTTCTTT. Its translation: CASSLRQALNTEAFF.

Concerning this clonotype: The final CDR3 position lacks the conserved phenylalanine or tryptophan, pointing to a likely read error. The chain combines TRBV6-5 with TRBJ2-6; D gene ambiguous. The V and J ends lost 2 bases and 3 bases respectively, with 8 bases between them. CDR3 length: 15 amino acids. Germline V gene data show CDR1 as MNHEY and CDR2 as SVGAGI. In DNA, the CDR3 is TGTGCCAGCAGTTACGGAAGGGATGGGGCCAACGTCCTGACTCCA. Translated, it gives CASSYGRDGANVLTP.

The chain is built from TRBV4-1 and TRBJ1-5, with 9 bases identical to TRBD1. V was pared by 6 bases and J by 11 bases, with 17 bases of the junction left unmatched. CDR1 is MGHRA and CDR2 is YSYEKL in the germline V gene. This CDR3 is 16 amino acids long. CDR3 amino acids: CASRPFGTGFQETQHF. In DNA, the CDR3 is TGCGCCAGCAGACCTTTCGGGACAGGGTTCCAAGAGACCCAGCATTTT.

V usage is TRBV2 and J usage is TRBJ2-5, with TRBD2 identical over 8 bases. V was pared by 7 bases and J by 7 bases, with 5 bases of the junction left unmatched. CDR1 and CDR2 from the germline V gene are SNHLY and FYNNEI. This CDR3 has 12 residues. The chain's CDR3 is CASTREGGTQYF. CDR3 bases: TGTGCCAGCACCCGGGAGGGGGGGACCCAGTACTTC.

This clonotype was observed many times. The chain has TRBV11-2 and TRBJ2-7; 10 bases fit TRBD1. V trimming: 5 bases; J trimming: 4 bases; junction bases outside the gene matches: 11. In germline, CDR1 is SGHAT, CDR2 FQNNGV. The CDR3 is 16 residues long. Here the CDR3 DNA reads TGTGCCAGCAGCGATATCGGGACAGGGGAGGTTTACGAGCAGTACTTC. This sequence encodes CASSDIGTGEVYEQYF.

This clonotype has ten or more counts. The gene calls are TRBV7-9 and TRBJ2-5; D tentatively reads TRBD1 or TRBD2 (5 bases each). Germline-derived CDR1 and CDR2 are SEHNR and FQNEAQ (reference sequence). Trimming stripped 4 bases from V and 4 bases from J, with 13 bases between. CDR3 length: 14 residues. The CDR3 sequence: CASSSWDVGETQYF. The CDR3 DNA follows: TGTGCCAGCAGCTCATGGGACGTTGGAGAGACCCAGTACTTC.

This clonotype has more than one count but fewer than ten. The chain recombines TRBV20-1 with TRBJ2-7, with 9 bases aligning to TRBD2. Per the germline V gene, CDR1 is DFQATT and CDR2 is SNEGSKA (reference sequence). The CDR3 length is 11 residues. V was pared by 3 bases and J by 10 bases, with 4 bases of the junction left unmatched. The CDR3 loop reads CSARWTSEQYF. In DNA, the CDR3 is TGCAGTGCTAGGTGGACTAGCGAACAGTACTTC.

The chain couples TRBV20-1 to TRBJ2-2; TRBD2 matches at 14 bases. The V segment lost 7 bases and the J segment 1 base; nucleotides outside the gene matches: 5. The CDR3 is 16 residues long. Looked up from germline, CDR1 is DFQATT and CDR2 is SNEGSKA (reference sequence). Here the CDR3 DNA reads TGCAGTGTGACTAGCGGGAGGGCAGGGAACACCGGGGAGCTGTTTTTT. Residues: CSVTSGRAGNTGELFF.

The CDR3 coding sequence is TGTGCCAGCAGACGAGGCCGGCAGCTGACTGGAAACACCATATATTTT. Translation: CASRRGRQLTGNTIYF. This chain uses TRBV7-8 with TRBJ1-3; D is ambiguous. In germline, CDR1 is SGHVS, CDR2 FQNEAQ. V lost 6 bases, J lost 2 bases, and 17 bases lay in between. This CDR3 is built from 16 residues.

This clonotype was seen a few times. The CDR3 coding sequence is TGTGCCAGCAGTCTACGGGACCTAGTCGGTGGCTACACCTTC. It encodes CASSLRDLVGGYTF. The chain recombines TRBV28 with TRBJ1-2; tentative D call: TRBD1 (5 bases). The germline CDR1 and CDR2 sequences are MDHEN and SYDVKM. Trimming took off 5 bases at V and 7 bases at J, with 17 bases between the two ends. The CDR3 totals 14 residues.

This clonotype was seen ten or more times. The chain is built from TRBV4-1 and TRBJ1-6; D unclear. CDR3 length equals 13 residues. Per the germline V gene, CDR1 is MGHRA and CDR2 is YSYEKL. Trimming removed 0 bases from V and 9 bases from J, with 6 bases in between. CDR3 protein: CASSQDVTSPLHF. The CDR3 DNA reads as TGCGCCAGCAGCCAAGATGTGACTTCACCCCTCCACTTT.

This clonotype appeared many times. The V call is TRBV6-5, the J call TRBJ1-4, with 7 nucleotides matching TRBD1. Germline V gene data show CDR1 as MNHEY and CDR2 as SVGAGI. Trimming cost V 5 bases and J 8 bases; bases outside gene matches: 8. CDR3 length equals 14 residues. The CDR3 DNA sequence: TGTGCCAGCAGTACTCGGACAGGAGAGGAAAAACTGTTTTTT. Translating it yields CASSTRTGEEKLFF.

At least ten counts were recorded for this clonotype. The rearrangement joins TRBV20-1 to TRBJ2-7, with TRBD2 identical over 9 bases. CDR3 length: 16 amino acids. Per germline, CDR1 DFQATT and CDR2 SNEGSKA (reference sequence). V dropped 6 bases and J dropped 3; count of bases not matched to a gene: 15. In DNA, the CDR3 is TGCAGTGCCCCAGACCTTGGGGCTAGCGGGAACTACGAGCAGTACTTC. Protein: CSAPDLGASGNYEQYF.

Comments on this clonotype: A much larger clone is a single base away; this may be a read error. The rearrangement links TRBV2 to TRBJ2-5, with 7 positions matching TRBD1. J was trimmed by 7 bases and V by 6 bases; bases with no gene match: 14. Germline CDR1 reads SNHLY; CDR2 reads FYNNEI. The CDR3 runs to 15 residues. CDR3 loop: CASSSPGQVRGTQYF. Here the CDR3 DNA reads TGTGCCAGCAGCTCACCCGGACAGGTTCGAGGGACCCAGTACTTC.

The J gene is TRBJ2-7, the V gene TRBV7-8, with TRBD2 as a possible D gene (5 bases). Trimming removed 0 bases at V and 7 bases at J, with 16 bases between. The CDR3 has 15 amino acids. CDR1 is SGHVS and CDR2 is FQNEAQ in the germline V gene. The CDR3 region is CASSLAIRATGEQYF. The CDR3 nucleotides read TGTGCCAGCAGCTTAGCTATAAGGGCCACGGGGGAGCAGTACTTC. The full variable domain, its missing parts supplied by reference TRBV7-8 and TRBJ2-7, is GAGVSQSPRYKVAKRGQDVALRCDPISGHVSLFWYQQALGQGPEFLTYFQNEAQLDKSGLPSDRFFAERPEGSVSTLKIQRTQQEDSAVYLCASSLAIRATGEQYFGPGTRLTVT.

Written as DNA, the CDR3 is TGTGCCAGCACCCCAAGGCAGGGCATCTCTGGAAACACCATATATTTT. Translated: CASTPRQGISGNTIYF. The V and J genes are TRBV5-5 and TRBJ1-3, with D perhaps matching TRBD1 (5 bases). V gave up 6 bases and J gave up 0 bases, with 16 bases separating them. Germline V gene data show CDR1 as SGHKS and CDR2 as YYEKEE (reference sequence). CDR3 length: 16 amino acids.

This clonotype was observed at least ten times. The V and J genes are TRBV2 and TRBJ2-7; unclear D gene. V gave up 7 bases and J gave up 5 bases, with 12 bases separating them. The germline V gene encodes CDR1 SNHLY and CDR2 FYNNEI. The CDR3 is 12 residues long. For the CDR3, the DNA is TGTGCCAGCATCGCGCTCGGAGACGAGCAGTACTTC. It is translated as CASIALGDEQYF.

The count of this clonotype is one. The rearrangement joins TRBV7-6 to TRBJ2-5; D is undetermined. V lost 5 bases and J lost 7, with 17 bases in between. CDR3 length: 14 residues. Germline CDR1 and CDR2: SGHVS and FNYEAQ. The CDR3 coding sequence is TGTGCCAGCAGCCTACTGGACCCTCCCGGGACCCAGTACTTC. Amino acids: CASSLLDPPGTQYF.

The chain recombines TRBV7-2 with TRBJ1-5; unclear D gene. Germline values: CDR1 SGHTA, CDR2 FQGNSA. V gave up 3 bases and J gave up 5 bases, with 8 bases separating them. This CDR3 comprises 13 residues. The CDR3 region is CASSFTRDQPQHF. As DNA, the CDR3 is TGTGCCAGCAGCTTTACGAGGGATCAGCCCCAGCATTTT. The full variable domain, in which reference TRBV7-2 and TRBJ1-5 provide the parts outside the CDR3, is GAGVSQSPSNKVTEKGKDVELRCDPISGHTALYWYRQSLGQGLEFLIYFQGNSAPDKSGLPSDRFSAERTGGSVSTLTIQRTQQEDSAVYLCASSFTRDQPQHFGDGTRLSIL.

The chain combines TRBV10-1 with TRBJ1-1, with 11 positions matching TRBD1. J was trimmed by 3 bases and V by 8 bases; bases with no gene match: 17. The CDR3 is 18 residues long. Germline V CDR1 and CDR2: WNHNN, SYGVQD (reference sequence). CDR3 nucleotide sequence: TGCGCCAGCTCCCTCCCTGGACAGGGGGCCGGAAGAGACACTGAAGCTTTCTTT. Amino acid sequence: CASSLPGQGAGRDTEAFF.